The sequence of this T cell receptor (beta chain) was determined in a study of cytomegalovirus exposure and HLA in healthy donors. Whole-study results and caveats: Subsequent analysis revealed that first-cohort TCR clusters tended to co-occur in the approximately 120 validation repertoires.

Produced via immunoSEQ multiplex PCR; TCRdb's table is partial and in-frame only. This table has 150,000 to 200,000 clones, approximately 85% appearing once. With regard to this clone: Its antigen is not identified.

This TCR was sampled from a young woman in good health and CMV-seronegative. The specimen sequenced was PBMCs.

Here the CDR3 reads CASSIIAAGVMRANTEAFF. In DNA, the CDR3 is TGTGCCAGTAGTATTATCGCGGCAGGGGTAATGAGGGCGAACACTGAAGCTTTCTTT. J is TRBJ1-1 and V is TRBV19; tentatively, D is TRBD1 (6 bases). Germline lookup yields CDR1 LNHDA and CDR2 SQIVND (reference sequence). The CDR3 loop spans 19 amino acids. Trimming took off 3 bases at V and 1 base at J, with 24 bases between the two ends.